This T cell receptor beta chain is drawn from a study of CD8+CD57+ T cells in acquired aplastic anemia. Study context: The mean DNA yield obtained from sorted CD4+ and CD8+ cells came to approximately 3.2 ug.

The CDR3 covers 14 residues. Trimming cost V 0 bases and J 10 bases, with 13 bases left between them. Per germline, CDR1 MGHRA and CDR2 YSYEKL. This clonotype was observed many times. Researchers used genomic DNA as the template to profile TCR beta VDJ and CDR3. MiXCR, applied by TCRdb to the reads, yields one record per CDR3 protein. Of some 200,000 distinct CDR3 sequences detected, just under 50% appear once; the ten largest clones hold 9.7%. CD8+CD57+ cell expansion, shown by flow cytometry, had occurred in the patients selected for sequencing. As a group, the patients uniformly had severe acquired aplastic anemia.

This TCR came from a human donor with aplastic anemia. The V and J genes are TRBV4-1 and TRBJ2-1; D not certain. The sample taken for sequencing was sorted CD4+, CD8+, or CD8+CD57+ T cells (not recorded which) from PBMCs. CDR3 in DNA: TGCGCCAGCAGCCAAGAAGGCCCCCATGGCGAGCAGTTCTTC. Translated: CASSQEGPHGEQFF.